One sample yielded the 25 T cell receptor beta chains listed below, sequenced in a study of blood T cell repertoires in COVID-19. Some clones are missing from TCRdb's copy, which holds only in-frame ones; the method was immunoSEQ multiplex PCR. Of 150,000 to 200,000 clones listed, roughly 73% are singletons. What was sequenced was peripheral blood. The receptors shown here come from a man between 70 and 80 years old with acute or convalescent COVID-19.

The table lists this clone with a count of one. This sequence joins TRBV19 and TRBJ2-7, with 15 bases fitting TRBD2. CDR1 and CDR2 (germline): LNHDA, SQIVND (reference sequence). The CDR3 extends over 17 amino acids. Trimming at V came to 1 base and at J to 6 bases, leaving 7 bases not matched to a gene. CDR3 nucleotides: TGTGCCAGTAGTATAGTCGGGACTAGCGGGAGGAGAGGCGAGCAGTACTTC. It encodes CASSIVGTSGRRGEQYF.

The gene calls are TRBV6-6 and TRBJ2-3; D is undetermined. The V end lost 7 bases, the J end lost 5 bases, and 16 bases lay between the germline ends. CDR1 is MNHNY, CDR2 SVGAGI, per germline (reference sequence). This CDR3 contains 14 residues. In DNA, the CDR3 is TGTGCCAGCACTCCCTCAGTGTCTCAAGATACGCAGTATTTT. Its translation: CASTPSVSQDTQYF.

J is TRBJ2-7 and V is TRBV10-3, with D possibly matching TRBD2 (6 bases). The CDR3 runs 15 residues. Germline V gene sequence: CDR1 ENHRY, CDR2 SYGVKD. The V end lost 1 base, the J end lost 6 bases, and 16 bases lay between the germline ends. The CDR3 sequence: CAISEWGLEGLEQYF. DNA for the CDR3: TGTGCCATCAGTGAGTGGGGACTCGAAGGGCTCGAGCAGTACTTC.

The V gene is TRBV18, the J gene TRBJ2-5; 7 nucleotides agree with TRBD2. J lost 2 bases, V lost 0 bases, and 3 bases had no gene match. This CDR3 is 15 amino acids long. Germline CDR1 is KGHSH and CDR2 is LQKENI. Written as DNA, the CDR3 is TGTGCCAGCTCACCACCGCGCGGGGGACAAGAGACCCAGTACTTC. This encodes CASSPPRGGQETQYF.

J is TRBJ2-2 and V is TRBV5-6; 9 bases are a match to TRBD1. Looked up from germline, CDR1 is SGHDT and CDR2 is YYEEEE. Germline trimming cut 1 base from V and 5 bases from J; bases unmatched to any gene: 3. This CDR3 is 15 amino acids long. CDR3 region: CASSLRDRDTGELFF. The CDR3 DNA is TGTGCCAGCAGCTTGAGGGACAGGGATACCGGGGAGCTGTTTTTT.

This clone was counted once. The rearrangement uses TRBV29-1 and TRBJ2-3, with D possibly matching TRBD2 (5 bases). V was shortened by 3 bases and J by 6 bases, with 19 bases between the two germline ends. The germline CDR1 and CDR2 sequences are SQVTM and ANQGSEA. This CDR3 has 15 amino acids. CDR3 bases: TGCAGCGTTGAGTCCCCGGAGGCTAGAATGGATACGCAGTATTTT. Translation: CSVESPEARMDTQYF.

The gene calls are TRBV27 and TRBJ2-6; D remains ambiguous. Germline V gives CDR1 MNHEY, CDR2 SMNVEV (reference sequence). V lost 3 bases and J 1 base, leaving 7 bases between the germline ends. CDR3 length: 15 residues. The CDR3 DNA sequence: TGTGCCAGCAGTTTCGGGTATTCTGGGGCCAACGTCCTGACTTTC. It specifies CASSFGYSGANVLTF. The full variable domain, in which reference TRBV27 and TRBJ2-6 provide the parts outside the CDR3, is EAQVTQNPRYLITVTGKKLTVTCSQNMNHEYMSWYRQDPGLGLRQIYYSMNVEVTDKGDVPEGYKVSRKEKRNFPLILESPSPNQTSLYFCASSFGYSGANVLTFGAGSRLTVL.

The gene calls are TRBV19 and TRBJ2-7; D gene unclear. Germline CDR1 LNHDA, CDR2 SQIVND (reference sequence). V lost 4 bases, J lost 1 base, and 11 bases lay in between. The CDR3 consists of 14 residues. The CDR3 spells CASSTTASSYEQYF. CDR3 DNA: TGTGCCAGTAGTACTACCGCTTCTTCCTACGAGCAGTACTTC.

This chain links TRBV6-5 with TRBJ2-7; maybe TRBD1 (6 bases). Trimming stripped 6 bases from V and 7 bases from J, with 19 bases between. The CDR3 consists of 14 residues. Germline V gene data show CDR1 as MNHEY and CDR2 as SVGAGI. CDR3 DNA: TGTGCCAGCAGAGAGACAGGATCTGGCGAGGAGCAGTACTTC. It translates to CASRETGSGEEQYF.

There are many counts of this clone. The gene calls are TRBV28 and TRBJ1-1; a weak D match, TRBD1 (6 bases). The germline gives CDR1 MDHEN, CDR2 SYDVKM. Trimming removed 1 base at V and 2 bases at J, with 14 bases between. The CDR3 is made up of 16 amino acids. CDR3 in DNA: TGTGCCAGCAGTTTATTCCAGGGGTCTTCAAACACTGAAGCTTTCTTT. As protein: CASSLFQGSSNTEAFF.

The V call is TRBV30, the J call TRBJ1-2; 8 nucleotides match TRBD1. V gave up 3 bases and J gave up 4 bases; unmatched junction bases: 10. CDR1 GTSNPN and CDR2 SVGIG come from the germline V gene (reference sequence). This CDR3 is 15 amino acids long. This CDR3 reads CAWSALTGAGYGYTF. CDR3 bases: TGTGCCTGGAGCGCACTGACAGGGGCGGGCTATGGCTACACCTTC.

This clone occurred a few times. This chain uses TRBV19 with TRBJ2-5; TRBD2 aligns across 14 bases. The CDR3 spans 16 residues. The V and J ends lost 6 bases and 1 base, in that order; junction bases with no gene match: 4. From germline, CDR1 is LNHDA and CDR2 SQIVND (reference sequence). This chain's CDR3 is CASSGGLAGGQETQYF. CDR3 nucleotides: TGTGCCAGTAGCGGAGGACTAGCGGGGGGCCAAGAGACCCAGTACTTC.

The genes are TRBV6-6 and TRBJ2-1; D possibly uses TRBD1 or TRBD2 (5 bases each). The CDR3 loop spans 17 amino acids. The germline CDR1 and CDR2 sequences are MNHNY and SVGAGI (reference sequence). Trimming removed 5 bases from V and 2 bases from J, with 19 bases in between. CDR3 nucleotides: TGTGCCAGCAGTCAATCAGGGAGAGGCCGAGCCTACAATGAGCAGTTCTTC. Amino acid sequence: CASSQSGRGRAYNEQFF.

V and J are TRBV29-1 and TRBJ1-1; TRBD1 aligns across 8 bases. The CDR3 runs to 15 residues. Trimming removed 1 base from V and 0 bases from J; junction bases left unmatched: 4. Germline V gene sequence: CDR1 SQVTM, CDR2 ANQGSEA. CDR3 bases: TGCAGCGTTGAAGGATGGACAGGGATGAACACTGAAGCTTTCTTT. Translated: CSVEGWTGMNTEAFF. The full variable domain, rest sourced from reference TRBV29-1 and TRBJ1-1, is SAVISQKPSRDICQRGTSLTIQCQVDSQVTMMFWYRQQPGQSLTLIATANQGSEATYESGFVIDKFPISRPNLTFSTLTVSNMSPEDSSIYLCSVEGWTGMNTEAFFGQGTRLTVV.

The V call is TRBV11-3, the J call TRBJ2-1; 10 nucleotides match TRBD2. The CDR3 sequence is 16 residues long. Per germline, CDR1 SGHNT and CDR2 YENEEA. V trimming: 3 bases; J trimming: 6 bases; junction bases outside the gene matches: 8. In nucleotides, the CDR3 is TGTGCCAGCAGCTTGGAAGGACTAGCGGAAATCAATGAGCAGTTCTTC. Amino acid sequence: CASSLEGLAEINEQFF.

The chain is built from TRBV28 and TRBJ2-2, with a tentative D call TRBD1 (5 bases). CDR3 length: 13 residues. Per germline, CDR1 MDHEN and CDR2 SYDVKM. Trimming stripped 5 bases from V and 6 bases from J, with 10 bases between. The CDR3 nucleotides are TGTGCCAGCAGTATACGACAGCCCGGGGAGCTGTTTTTT. This encodes CASSIRQPGELFF.

For the CDR3, the DNA is TGTGCCAGCAGTTTACAGTCCTATGGCTACACCTTC. This sequence encodes CASSLQSYGYTF. The chain joins TRBV12-3 or TRBV12-4 to TRBJ1-2; D remains unclear. Deletions cut 2 bases from V and 4 bases from J, with 5 bases between. The CDR3 is made up of 12 amino acids.

The chain is built from TRBV28 and TRBJ1-2; no clear D. CDR1 and CDR2 (germline): MDHEN, SYDVKM. CDR3 length equals 16 residues. The V end was cut by 2 bases, the J end by 3 bases, with 16 bases between. CDR3 loop: CASSLRTLGVYYGYTF. The CDR3 nucleotides read TGTGCCAGCAGTTTACGCACACTTGGAGTGTACTATGGCTACACCTTC.

The V and J genes are TRBV12-3 or TRBV12-4 and TRBJ1-2; the match to TRBD1 covers 7 bases. With 8 bases clipped from V and 8 bases from J, the junction kept 11 bases outside the gene matches. This CDR3 region has 13 residues. CDR3 protein: CASGKQGRGGYTF. For the CDR3, the DNA is TGTGCCAGCGGAAAACAGGGGCGGGGAGGCTACACCTTC.

The rearrangement joins TRBV7-2 to TRBJ2-7; weak D call: TRBD2 (6 bases). CDR3 length equals 16 residues. Trimming cost V 6 bases and J 0 bases, with 18 bases left between them. Germline assignment: CDR1 SGHTA and CDR2 FQGNSA. The CDR3 loop is CASSLSAGTSSYEQYF. As DNA, the CDR3 is TGTGCCAGCAGTCTCTCTGCCGGGACTTCCTCCTACGAGCAGTACTTC. Full variable domain (missing parts from reference TRBV7-2 and TRBJ2-7): GAGVSQSPSNKVTEKGKDVELRCDPISGHTALYWYRQSLGQGLEFLIYFQGNSAPDKSGLPSDRFSAERTGGSVSTLTIQRTQQEDSAVYLCASSLSAGTSSYEQYFGPGTRLTVT.

In DNA, the CDR3 is TGTGCCAGCAGCTTCGACAGGGGGCGAACCGGGGAGCTGTTTTTT. Protein: CASSFDRGRTGELFF. The chain combines TRBV7-9 with TRBJ2-2; 10 bases agree with TRBD1. V lost 3 bases and J lost 5; bases outside the gene matches: 3. The CDR3 totals 15 residues. Germline CDR1 is SEHNR and CDR2 is FQNEAQ (reference sequence).

The rearrangement uses TRBV6-6 and TRBJ2-3, with 11 nucleotides matching TRBD2. Germline V gene lookup returns CDR1 MNHNY and CDR2 SVGAGI (reference sequence). This CDR3 spans 17 amino acids. The junction had 10 bases not matched to a gene; V was cut back by 6 bases and J by 2 bases. CDR3 bases: TGTGCCAGCAGCCGAATGGTGACTAGCGGGACCACAGATACGCAGTATTTT. This codes for CASSRMVTSGTTDTQYF.

The chain joins TRBV5-1 to TRBJ1-3; TRBD1 might be the D (5 bases). The V end lost 0 bases, the J end lost 4 bases, and 11 bases lay between the germline ends. The CDR3 runs 15 residues. Germline V lookup: CDR1 SGHRS, CDR2 YFSETQ. The CDR3 region has the DNA TGCGCCAGCAGCTTGGTTGGGGCCACAGGAAACACCATATATTTT. Its protein is CASSLVGATGNTIYF.

Only one count was recorded for this clone. This chain connects TRBV10-3 to TRBJ1-3; no clear D gene. V lost 0 bases and J lost 0, with 3 bases in between. The CDR3 is 14 residues long. CDR1 and CDR2 (germline): ENHRY, SYGVKD. The CDR3 DNA reads as TGTGCCATCAGTGAGTCCTTCTCTGGAAACACCATATATTTT. It yields the protein CAISESFSGNTIYF.

This chain connects TRBV27 to TRBJ2-3, with TRBD2 matching over 8 bases. The CDR3 consists of 15 residues. Germline assignment: CDR1 MNHEY and CDR2 SMNVEV (reference sequence). Trimming removed 2 bases from V and 6 bases from J; junction bases left unmatched: 7. CDR3 sequence (DNA): TGTGCCAGCAGTTTACTGGCGGGAGGACGGGATACGCAGTATTTT. It translates to CASSLLAGGRDTQYF.